A single sample is the source of the 11 T cell receptor beta chains below, sequenced in a study of T cell clonality in common variable immunodeficiency. These receptors' targets are unknown. Repertoires were generated with immunoSEQ multiplex PCR, while TCRdb's copy carries only in-frame clones and drops some. The sample was found to contain tens of thousands of clones, and every one recurs. Study-level points and caveats: Fewer deletions and N-nucleotide insertions were reportedly seen in common variable immunodeficiency TCR beta sequences.

Sequenced sample: peripheral blood mononuclear cells. The origin of the receptors is a human donor with common variable immunodeficiency.

This clone was counted only a few times. Relative to the germline gene, one junction end is altered; a read error may explain this. Coverage ceases 3 residues before the CDR3 finishes, and the germline J gene fills in the end. This chain joins TRBV7-7 and TRBJ2-3, with D possibly being TRBD2 (5 bases). Germline values: CDR1 SSHAT, CDR2 FNYEAQ (reference sequence). The CDR3 runs 15 residues. The CDR3 spells CASSLGLSLADTQYF. The covered CDR3 bases are TGTGCTAGCAGCTTAGGACTCAGCTTGGCAGATACG.

This clone was counted ten times or more. The junction does not match germline at one end; this may be a read error. With the read ending 3 residues before the CDR3 end, the germline J gene is used to fill in that end. The rearrangement uses TRBV4-2 and TRBJ2-1, with 7 bases that match TRBD2. Germline assignment: CDR1 LGHNA and CDR2 YNFKEQ. The CDR3 runs to 16 residues. The CDR3 sequence is CASSQDPPGGYNEQFF. CDR3 DNA (partial): TGCGCCAGCAGCCAAGATCCTCCCGGGGGGTACAATGAG.

As for this clone: The CDR3 end is not reached by the read, which stops 3 residues before it; the germline J gene fills it in. This chain connects TRBV7-3 to TRBJ2-3; tentatively, D is TRBD2 (5 bases). V was trimmed by 5 bases and J by 6 bases, leaving 12 bases between them. CDR1 is SGHTA, CDR2 FQGTGA, per germline. This CDR3 is 13 amino acids long. The sequenced CDR3 bases are TGTGCCAGCAGCCCCCGGGGTGGTGATACG. It translates to CASSPRGGDT. The CDR3 in its entirety is CASSPRGGDTQYF.

Comments on this clone: The read is 3 residues too short to cover the CDR3 end, so that end is filled in from the germline J gene. The rearrangement links TRBV19 to TRBJ2-2; a possible D gene is TRBD2 (6 bases). This CDR3 is 16 amino acids long. Germline V gene sequence: CDR1 LNHDA, CDR2 SQIVND (reference sequence). V lost 3 bases and J lost 3, with 14 bases in between. The covered CDR3 bases are TGTGCCAGTAGTATTCCTGGGACGGGGGACACCGGGGAG. It encodes CASSIPGTGDTGE. The whole CDR3 sequence is CASSIPGTGDTGELFF.

Ten or more counts support this clone. The read halts 3 residues ahead of the CDR3 end, with the missing end drawn from the germline J gene. The V and J genes are TRBV30 and TRBJ1-2; TRBD1 matches at 8 bases. The V gene end was trimmed by 6 bases and the J gene end by 5 bases; junction bases not matched to a gene: 5. CDR3 length: 12 residues. CDR1 is GTSNPN, CDR2 SVGIG, per germline (reference sequence). CDR3 loop: CACHRGEYGYTF. The part of the CDR3 DNA that was read is TGTGCCTGTCACAGGGGGGAATATGGC.

This clone appeared many times. The CDR3 loop is CAWTGTSGGSEQFF. The sequenced part of the CDR3 DNA is TGTGCCTGGACGGGGACTAGCGGGGGGAGTGAG. The rearrangement joins TRBV30 to TRBJ2-1; TRBD2 matches at 15 bases. Sequencing ends 3 residues short of the CDR3 end; the germline J gene provides the rest. The CDR3 length is 14 residues. CDR1 and CDR2 from the germline V gene are GTSNPN and SVGIG (reference sequence). V gave up 4 bases and J gave up 9 bases; unmatched junction bases: 4.

Only a few counts were recorded for this clone. Read coverage stops 3 residues before the CDR3 terminus; the germline J gene supplies the remainder. V and J are TRBV19 and TRBJ2-5, with TRBD2 identical over 9 bases. V was pared by 7 bases and J by 5 bases, with 14 bases of the junction left unmatched. Germline V gene lookup returns CDR1 LNHDA and CDR2 SQIVND (reference sequence). CDR3 length equals 16 residues. The CDR3 region is CASKRGSGGPGETQYF. The part of the CDR3 DNA that was read is TGTGCCAGTAAGAGGGGTAGCGGGGGCCCCGGGGAGACC. The whole variable domain, remainder taken from reference TRBV19 and TRBJ2-5, is DGGITQSPKYLFRKEGQNVTLSCEQNLNHDAMYWYRQDPGQGLRLIYYSQIVNDFQKGDIAEGYSVSREKKESFPLTVTSAQKNPTAFYLCASKRGSGGPGETQYFGPGTRLLVL.

This clone was counted only a few times. The CDR3 end lies 3 residues beyond the end of the read and is filled in from the germline J gene. The chain is built from TRBV7-9 and TRBJ1-2; D perhaps matches TRBD1 (6 bases). Between the trimmed V and J ends, which lost 5 bases and 3 bases, there was a span of 16 bases. Looked up from germline, CDR1 is SEHNR and CDR2 is FQNEAQ (reference sequence). The CDR3 contains 15 residues. CDR3 region: CASSPVGDIYYGYTF. CDR3 DNA (partial): TGTGCCAGCAGCCCAGTTGGGGACATATACTATGGC.

Remarks on this clone: The DNA ends 3 residues before the CDR3 does, and the rest of the CDR3 is filled in from the germline J gene. The chain combines TRBV7-9 with TRBJ2-5, with a possible D match to TRBD1 (5 bases). CDR1 SEHNR and CDR2 FQNEAQ come from the germline V gene (reference sequence). V gave up 5 bases and J gave up 0 bases, with 13 bases separating them. CDR3 length: 15 amino acids. CDR3: CASSPDRTYQETQYF. Incomplete CDR3 DNA: TGTGCCAGCAGCCCAGACAGAACGTACCAAGAGACC.

In its sample, this clone was seen many times. The CDR3 sequence: CASSATYNEQFF. The covered CDR3 bases are TGTGCCAGCAGCGCGACCTACAATGAG. The chain joins TRBV7-2 to TRBJ2-1; no clear D gene. Coverage ceases 3 residues before the CDR3 finishes, and the germline J gene fills in the end. V was pared by 5 bases and J by 2 bases, with 4 bases between. CDR1 is SGHTA, CDR2 FQGNSA, per germline. The CDR3 consists of 12 residues.

The sample holds many counts of this clone. The sequenced fragment ends 3 residues before the CDR3 boundary, so the rest is inferred from the germline J gene. This rearrangement joins TRBV30 to TRBJ1-3; possibly TRBD1 for D (6 bases). CDR3 length: 15 amino acids. Germline V CDR1 and CDR2: GTSNPN, SVGIG (reference sequence). With 0 bases removed from V and 4 bases from J, the gap between germline ends came to 13 bases. Incomplete CDR3 DNA: TGTGCCTGGAGTGTTTTCGGGACAATCGGAAACACC. It yields the protein CAWSVFGTIGNT. The whole CDR3 reads CAWSVFGTIGNTIYF.